The clone carrying this T cell receptor beta chain occurred a few times. Its antigen is still unknown. This specimen comes from a study of beta chain features in type 1 diabetes. Study-wide context: In age, gender and cell yields, patients were similar to healthy donors.

Sorting with CD45RO/CCR7/CD25/CD127/CD95/CD27 yielded naive, central memory, regulatory and stem-like memory CD4+ cells. Study conclusions and caveats: The question of HLA type influencing TCRB rearrangement was one that remained unresolved here. Shorter TCRB CDR3s, moderately but significantly so, marked every one of the four CD4+ subsets in Type 1 diabetes patients.

The authors reverse transcribed all of the isolated RNA, so sequencing captured expressed TCRB transcripts. Using immunoSEQ multiplex PCR, the repertoire was profiled, and TCRdb retains in-frame clones only, with some absent. The repertoire consists of about 350,000 clones, with 15% to 20% occurring once and the leading ten covering 0.035% to 0.055%. The receptor was derived from a woman aged 18-30 years in good health. Sequencing was done on a sample of naive CD4+ T cells from blood.

For the CDR3, the DNA is TGTGCCAGCAGTTCCCGCGGAGGAGCGAACACTGAAGCTTTCTTT. This encodes CASSSRGGANTEAFF. The V and J genes are TRBV6-6 and TRBJ1-1; D call uncertain. Germline CDR1 is MNHNY and CDR2 is SVGAGI (reference sequence). The CDR3 consists of 15 residues. V was trimmed by 4 bases and J by 1 base, leaving 13 bases between them.